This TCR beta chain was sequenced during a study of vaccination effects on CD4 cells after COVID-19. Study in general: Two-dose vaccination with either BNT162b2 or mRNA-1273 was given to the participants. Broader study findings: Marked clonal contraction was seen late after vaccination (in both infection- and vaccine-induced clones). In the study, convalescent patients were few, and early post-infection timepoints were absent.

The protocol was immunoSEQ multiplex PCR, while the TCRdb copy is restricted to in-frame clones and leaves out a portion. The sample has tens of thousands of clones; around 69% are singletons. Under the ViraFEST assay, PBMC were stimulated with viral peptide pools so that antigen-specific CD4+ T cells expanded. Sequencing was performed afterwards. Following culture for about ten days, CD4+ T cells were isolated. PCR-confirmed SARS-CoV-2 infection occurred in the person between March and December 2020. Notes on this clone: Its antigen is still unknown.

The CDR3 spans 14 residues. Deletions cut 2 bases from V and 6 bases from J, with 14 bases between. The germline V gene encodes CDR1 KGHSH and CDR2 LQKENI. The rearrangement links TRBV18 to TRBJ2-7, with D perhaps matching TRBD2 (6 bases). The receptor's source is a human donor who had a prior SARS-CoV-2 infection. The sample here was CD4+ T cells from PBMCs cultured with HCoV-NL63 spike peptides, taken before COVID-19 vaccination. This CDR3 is CASSPGLLAAEQYF. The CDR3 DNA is TGTGCCAGCTCACCAGGTTTACTAGCCGCCGAGCAGTACTTC.